This T cell receptor (beta chain) was recovered during a study of T cell responses to AZD1222 COVID-19 vaccine. Study outcomes and limitations: Nearly half of spike-specific TCRs reportedly target unmutated variant regions. Only six people who got AZD1222 tested seropositive at baseline. Females made up more of the donors, who were largely white British, and clonal diversity may have come out too low. CD4 TCRs linked to vaccination spanned spike, dominating at 160-218 and 743-854.

The V gene's germline CDR1 is LNHDA and CDR2 SQIVND (reference sequence). The CDR3 sequence is 15 residues long. The table came from immunoSEQ multiplex PCR; TCRdb's copy has only in-frame clones and leaves some out. The sample has about 120,000 clones; roughly 91% are singletons. A note on this clone: The antigen remains unidentified. Its ends do not fully match the called genes, so a read error is possible.

This sample comprised peripheral blood, obtained 28 days after the second AZD1222 dose. This receptor was obtained from an adult who received the AZD1222 COVID-19 vaccine. The V and J genes are TRBV19 and TRBJ2-1, with 11 nucleotides matching TRBD2. Here the CDR3 reads CSAGWVGLAGGEQFF. CDR3 coding DNA: TGCTCAGCGGGGTGGGTCGGGCTAGCGGGAGGTGAGCAGTTCTTC. Using reference TRBV19 and TRBJ2-1 for the parts outside the CDR3, the full variable domain is DGGITQSPKYLFRKEGQNVTLSCEQNLNHDAMYWYRQDPGQGLRLIYYSQIVNDFQKGDIAEGYSVSREKKESFPLTVTSAQKNPTAFYLCSAGWVGLAGGEQFFGPGTRLTVL.